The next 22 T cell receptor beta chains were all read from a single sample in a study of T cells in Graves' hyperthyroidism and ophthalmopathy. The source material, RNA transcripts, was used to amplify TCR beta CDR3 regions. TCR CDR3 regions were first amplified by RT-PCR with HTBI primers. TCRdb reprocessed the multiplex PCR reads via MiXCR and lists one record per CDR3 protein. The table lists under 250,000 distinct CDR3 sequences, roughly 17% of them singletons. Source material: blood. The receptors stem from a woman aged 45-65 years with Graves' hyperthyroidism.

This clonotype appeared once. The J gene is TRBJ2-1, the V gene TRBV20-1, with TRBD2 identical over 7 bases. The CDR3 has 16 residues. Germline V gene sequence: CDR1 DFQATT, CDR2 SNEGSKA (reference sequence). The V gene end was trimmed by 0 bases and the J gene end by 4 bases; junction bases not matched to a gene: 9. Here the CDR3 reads CSARDFGSGIYNEQFF. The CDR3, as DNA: TGCAGTGCTAGAGATTTCGGCAGCGGGATTTACAATGAGCAGTTCTTC.

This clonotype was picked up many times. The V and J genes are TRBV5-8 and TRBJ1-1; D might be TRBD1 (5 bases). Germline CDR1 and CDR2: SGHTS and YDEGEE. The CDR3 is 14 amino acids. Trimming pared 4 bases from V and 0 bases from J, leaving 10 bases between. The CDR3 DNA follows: TGTGCCAGCAGCCCCGGGACGGTGAACACTGAAGCTTTCTTT. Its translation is CASSPGTVNTEAFF.

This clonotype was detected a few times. The CDR3 nucleotides read TGTGCCAGCAGCCAAAGCGGGACTGGCGAGCAGTACTTC. Residues: CASSQSGTGEQYF. The chain uses TRBV4-2 and TRBJ2-7, with TRBD2 matching 7 bases. The junction had 4 bases not matched to a gene; V was cut back by 2 bases and J by 6 bases. The CDR3 is made up of 13 amino acids. Germline V gene sequence: CDR1 LGHNA, CDR2 YNFKEQ.

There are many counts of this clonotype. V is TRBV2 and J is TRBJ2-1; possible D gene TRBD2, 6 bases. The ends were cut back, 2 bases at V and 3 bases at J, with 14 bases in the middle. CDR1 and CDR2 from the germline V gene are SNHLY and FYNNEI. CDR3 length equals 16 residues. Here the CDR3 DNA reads TGTGCCAGCAGTGAATGGTGGGAGGCTATCTACAATGAGCAGTTCTTC. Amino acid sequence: CASSEWWEAIYNEQFF.

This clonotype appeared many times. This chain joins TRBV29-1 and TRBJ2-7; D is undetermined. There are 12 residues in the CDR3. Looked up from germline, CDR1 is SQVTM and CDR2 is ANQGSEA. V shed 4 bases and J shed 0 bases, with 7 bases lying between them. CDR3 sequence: CSVGLFSYEQYF. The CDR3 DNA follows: TGCAGCGTTGGTCTGTTCTCCTACGAGCAGTACTTC.

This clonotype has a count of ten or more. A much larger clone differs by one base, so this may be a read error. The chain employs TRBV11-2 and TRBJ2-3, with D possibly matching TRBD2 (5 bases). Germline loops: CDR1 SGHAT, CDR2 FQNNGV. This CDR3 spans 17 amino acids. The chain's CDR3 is CASSPSRTAWSTNTQYF. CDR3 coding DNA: TGTGCCAGCAGCCCCTCCCGGACTGCTTGGAGCACAAATACGCAGTATTTT.

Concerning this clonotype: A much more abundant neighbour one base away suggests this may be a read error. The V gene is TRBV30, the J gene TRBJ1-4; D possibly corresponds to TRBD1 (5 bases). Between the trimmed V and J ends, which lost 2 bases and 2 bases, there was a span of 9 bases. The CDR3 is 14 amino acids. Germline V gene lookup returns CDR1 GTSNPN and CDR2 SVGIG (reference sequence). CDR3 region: CAWSRGATNEKLFF. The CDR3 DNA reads TGTGCCTGGAGTCGCGGGGCTACTAATGAAAAACTGTTTTTT.

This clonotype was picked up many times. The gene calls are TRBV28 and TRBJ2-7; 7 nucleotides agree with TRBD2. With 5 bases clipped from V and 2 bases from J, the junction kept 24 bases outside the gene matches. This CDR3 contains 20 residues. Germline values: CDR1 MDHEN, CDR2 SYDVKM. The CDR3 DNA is TGTGCCAGCAGTGACCCTTGGGGCGGGAGCTCTTTTTTGTTAACCTACGAGCAGTACTTC. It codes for CASSDPWGGSSFLLTYEQYF.

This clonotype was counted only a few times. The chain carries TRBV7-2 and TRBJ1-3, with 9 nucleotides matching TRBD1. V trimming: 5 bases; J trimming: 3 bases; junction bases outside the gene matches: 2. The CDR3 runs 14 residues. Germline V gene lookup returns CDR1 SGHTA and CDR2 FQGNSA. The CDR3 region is CASSRTGVGNTIYF. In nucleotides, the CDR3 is TGTGCCAGCAGCCGGACAGGGGTTGGAAACACCATATATTTT. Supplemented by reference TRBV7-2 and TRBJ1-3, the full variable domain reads GAGVSQSPSNKVTEKGKDVELRCDPISGHTALYWYRQSLGQGLEFLIYFQGNSAPDKSGLPSDRFSAERTGGSVSTLTIQRTQQEDSAVYLCASSRTGVGNTIYFGEGSWLTVV.

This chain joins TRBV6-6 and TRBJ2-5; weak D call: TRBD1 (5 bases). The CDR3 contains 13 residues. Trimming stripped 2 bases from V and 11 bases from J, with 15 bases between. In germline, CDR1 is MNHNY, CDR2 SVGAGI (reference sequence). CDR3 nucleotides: TGTGCCAGCAGTTACCCGACAGAAGGAAGTCAGTACTTC. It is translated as CASSYPTEGSQYF.

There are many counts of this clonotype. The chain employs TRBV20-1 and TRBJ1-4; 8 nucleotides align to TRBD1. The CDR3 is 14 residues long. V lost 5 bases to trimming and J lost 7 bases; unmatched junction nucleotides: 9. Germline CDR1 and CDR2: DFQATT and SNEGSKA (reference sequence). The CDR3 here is CSAGPGTGGEKLFF. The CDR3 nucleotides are TGCAGTGCTGGGCCCGGGACAGGTGGTGAAAAACTGTTTTTT.

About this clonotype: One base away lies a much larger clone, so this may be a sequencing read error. CDR3 coding DNA: TGTGCCAGCCAGGGTGCACACGAGCAGTACTTC. Its protein is CASQGAHEQYF. The rearrangement joins TRBV7-8 to TRBJ2-7, with D perhaps TRBD1 (5 bases). Trimming took off 8 bases at V and 5 bases at J, with 10 bases between the two ends. Germline V CDR1 and CDR2: SGHVS, FQNEAQ. CDR3 size: 11 residues.

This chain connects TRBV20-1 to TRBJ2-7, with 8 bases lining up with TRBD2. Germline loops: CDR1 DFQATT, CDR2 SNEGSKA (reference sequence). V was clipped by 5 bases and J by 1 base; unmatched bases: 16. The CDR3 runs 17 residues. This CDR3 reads CSAARFRASGSSYEQYF. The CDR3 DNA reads TGCAGTGCTGCTAGGTTCCGGGCGAGCGGGAGTTCCTACGAGCAGTACTTC.

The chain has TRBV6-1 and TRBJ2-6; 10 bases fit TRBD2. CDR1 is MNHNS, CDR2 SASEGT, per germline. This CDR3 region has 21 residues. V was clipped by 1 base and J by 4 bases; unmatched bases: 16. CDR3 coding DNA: TGTGCCAGCAGTGAAGGAGAGGCTAGCGGGAGATTCGTAAAAGGGGCCAACGTCCTGACTTTC. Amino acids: CASSEGEASGRFVKGANVLTF.

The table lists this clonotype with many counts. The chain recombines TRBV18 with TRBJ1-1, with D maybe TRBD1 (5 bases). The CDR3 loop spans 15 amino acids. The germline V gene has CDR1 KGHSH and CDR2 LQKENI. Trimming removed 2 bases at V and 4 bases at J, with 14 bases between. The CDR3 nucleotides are TGTGCCAGCTCACCAAATAACAGGTTCGGCACTGAAGCTTTCTTT. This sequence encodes CASSPNNRFGTEAFF.

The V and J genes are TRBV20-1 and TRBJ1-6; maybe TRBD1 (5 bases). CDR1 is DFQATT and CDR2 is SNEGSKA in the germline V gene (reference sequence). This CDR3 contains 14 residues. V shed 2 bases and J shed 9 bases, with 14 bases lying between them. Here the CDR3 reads CSARPGQGVSPLHF. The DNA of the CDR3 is TGCAGTGCTAGACCCGGGCAGGGAGTTTCACCCCTCCACTTT.

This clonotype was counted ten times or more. The CDR3 is CASSYQLGGADTQYF. CDR3 nucleotide sequence: TGTGCCAGCAGTTACCAATTAGGGGGCGCAGATACGCAGTATTTT. This chain connects TRBV6-5 to TRBJ2-3; 7 nucleotides line up with TRBD1. J lost 4 bases, V lost 2 bases, and 6 bases had no gene match. The length of the CDR3 is 15 residues. Germline CDR1 and CDR2: MNHEY and SVGAGI.

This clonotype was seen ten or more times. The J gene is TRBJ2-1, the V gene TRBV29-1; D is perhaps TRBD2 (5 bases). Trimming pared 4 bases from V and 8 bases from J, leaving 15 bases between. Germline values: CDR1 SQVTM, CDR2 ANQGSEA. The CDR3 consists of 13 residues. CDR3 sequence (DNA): TGCAGCGTTGCGTCGGGGAGCGTCCATGAGCAGTTCTTC. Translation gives CSVASGSVHEQFF.

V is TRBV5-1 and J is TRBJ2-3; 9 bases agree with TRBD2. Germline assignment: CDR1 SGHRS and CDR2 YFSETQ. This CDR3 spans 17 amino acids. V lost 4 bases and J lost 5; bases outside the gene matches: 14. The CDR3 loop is CASSTPVEREVVDTQYF. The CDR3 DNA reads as TGCGCCAGCAGCACTCCTGTGGAGCGGGAGGTCGTAGATACGCAGTATTTT. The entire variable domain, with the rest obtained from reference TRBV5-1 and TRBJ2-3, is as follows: KAGVTQTPRYLIKTRGQQVTLSCSPISGHRSVSWYQQTPGQGLQFLFEYFSETQRNKGNFPGRFSGRQFSNSRSEMNVSTLELGDSALYLCASSTPVEREVVDTQYFGPGTRLTVL.

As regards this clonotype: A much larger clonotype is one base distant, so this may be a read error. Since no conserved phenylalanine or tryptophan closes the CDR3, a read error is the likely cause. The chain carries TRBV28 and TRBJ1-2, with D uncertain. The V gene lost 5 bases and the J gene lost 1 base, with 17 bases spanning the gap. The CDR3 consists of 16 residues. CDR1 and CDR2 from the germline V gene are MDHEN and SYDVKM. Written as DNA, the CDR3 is TGTGCCAGCAGTCCCCCGGGCCTCAACCATAACTATGGCTACACCTCC. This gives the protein CASSPPGLNHNYGYTS.

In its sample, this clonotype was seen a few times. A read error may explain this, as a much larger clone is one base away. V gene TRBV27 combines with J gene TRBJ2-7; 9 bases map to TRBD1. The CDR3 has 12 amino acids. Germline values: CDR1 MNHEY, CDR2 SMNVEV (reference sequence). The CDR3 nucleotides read TGTGCCAGCAGGGACAGGGGCTACGGGCAGTACTTC. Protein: CASRDRGYGQYF.

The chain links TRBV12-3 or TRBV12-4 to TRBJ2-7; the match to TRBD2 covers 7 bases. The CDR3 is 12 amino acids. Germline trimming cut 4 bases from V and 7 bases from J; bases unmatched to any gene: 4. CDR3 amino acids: CASSSGAGEQYF. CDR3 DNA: TGTGCCAGCAGTTCAGGAGCGGGAGAGCAGTACTTC.